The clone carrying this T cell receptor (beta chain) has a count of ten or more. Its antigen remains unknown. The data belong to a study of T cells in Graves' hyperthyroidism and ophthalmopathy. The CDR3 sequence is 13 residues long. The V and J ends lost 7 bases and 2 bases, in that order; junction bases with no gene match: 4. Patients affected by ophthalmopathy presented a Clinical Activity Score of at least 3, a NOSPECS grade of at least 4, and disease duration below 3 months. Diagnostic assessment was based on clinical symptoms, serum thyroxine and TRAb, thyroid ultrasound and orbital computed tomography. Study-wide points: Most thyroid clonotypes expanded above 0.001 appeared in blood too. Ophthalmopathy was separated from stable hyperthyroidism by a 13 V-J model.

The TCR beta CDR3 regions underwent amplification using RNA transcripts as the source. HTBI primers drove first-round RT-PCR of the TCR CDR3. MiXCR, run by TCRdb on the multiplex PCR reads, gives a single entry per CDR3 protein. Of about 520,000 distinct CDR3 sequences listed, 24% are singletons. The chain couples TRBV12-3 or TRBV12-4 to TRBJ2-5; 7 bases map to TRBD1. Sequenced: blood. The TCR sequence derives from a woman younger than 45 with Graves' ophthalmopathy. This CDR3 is CASKRDSQETQYF. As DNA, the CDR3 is TGTGCCAGCAAAAGGGACAGTCAAGAGACCCAGTACTTC.